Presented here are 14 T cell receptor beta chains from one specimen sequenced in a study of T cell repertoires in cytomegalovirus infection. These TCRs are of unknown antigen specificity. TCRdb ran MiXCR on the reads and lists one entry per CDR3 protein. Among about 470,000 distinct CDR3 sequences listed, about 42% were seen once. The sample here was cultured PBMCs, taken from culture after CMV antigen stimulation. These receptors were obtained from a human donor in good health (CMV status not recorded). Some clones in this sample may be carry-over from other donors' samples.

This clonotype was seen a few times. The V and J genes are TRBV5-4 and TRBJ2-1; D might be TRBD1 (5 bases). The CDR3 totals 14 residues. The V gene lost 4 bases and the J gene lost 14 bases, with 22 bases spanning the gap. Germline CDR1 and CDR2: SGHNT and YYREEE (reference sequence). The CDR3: CASSQGPLLKPEFF. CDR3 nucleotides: TGTGCCAGCAGCCAGGGTCCCCTTCTTAAACCAGAGTTCTTC.

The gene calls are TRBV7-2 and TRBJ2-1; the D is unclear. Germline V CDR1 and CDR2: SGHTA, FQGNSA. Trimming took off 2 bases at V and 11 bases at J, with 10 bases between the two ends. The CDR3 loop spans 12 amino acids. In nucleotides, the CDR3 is TGTGCCAGCAGCTTATATACCCTAAAGCAGTTCTTC. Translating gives CASSLYTLKQFF.

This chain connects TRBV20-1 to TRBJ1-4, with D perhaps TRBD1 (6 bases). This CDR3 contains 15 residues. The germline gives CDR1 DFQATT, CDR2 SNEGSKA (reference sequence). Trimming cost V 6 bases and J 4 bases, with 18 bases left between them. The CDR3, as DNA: TGCAGTGCGGGCCTGGACAGCGGTCTTAATGAAAAACTGTTTTTT. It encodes CSAGLDSGLNEKLFF.

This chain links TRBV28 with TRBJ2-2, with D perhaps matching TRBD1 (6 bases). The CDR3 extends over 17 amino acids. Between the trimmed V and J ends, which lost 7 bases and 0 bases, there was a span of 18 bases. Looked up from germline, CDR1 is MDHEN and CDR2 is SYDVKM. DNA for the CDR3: TGTGCCAGCAATAAGTGGGGGCCTACAACGAACACCGGGGAGCTGTTTTTT. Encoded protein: CASNKWGPTTNTGELFF.

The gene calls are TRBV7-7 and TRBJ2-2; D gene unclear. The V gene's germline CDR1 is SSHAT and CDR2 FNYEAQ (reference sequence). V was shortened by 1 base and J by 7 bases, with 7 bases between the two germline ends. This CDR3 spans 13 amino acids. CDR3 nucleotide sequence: TGTGCCAGCAGCTTAGTAAGGAGCGGGGAGCTGTTTTTT. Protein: CASSLVRSGELFF.

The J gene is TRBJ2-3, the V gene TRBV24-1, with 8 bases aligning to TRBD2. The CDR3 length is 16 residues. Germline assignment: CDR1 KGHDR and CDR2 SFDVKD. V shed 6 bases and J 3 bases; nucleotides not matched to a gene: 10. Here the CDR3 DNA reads TGTGCCACCAGTCCAGGAGTAGCGGGGATAACAGATACGCAGTATTTT. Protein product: CATSPGVAGITDTQYF.

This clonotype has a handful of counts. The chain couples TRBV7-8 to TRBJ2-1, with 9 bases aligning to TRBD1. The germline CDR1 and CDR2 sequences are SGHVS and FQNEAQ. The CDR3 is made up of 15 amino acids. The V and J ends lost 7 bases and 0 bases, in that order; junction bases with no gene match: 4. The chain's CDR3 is CASTRDRVSYNEQFF. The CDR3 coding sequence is TGTGCCAGCACCCGGGACAGGGTCTCCTACAATGAGCAGTTCTTC.

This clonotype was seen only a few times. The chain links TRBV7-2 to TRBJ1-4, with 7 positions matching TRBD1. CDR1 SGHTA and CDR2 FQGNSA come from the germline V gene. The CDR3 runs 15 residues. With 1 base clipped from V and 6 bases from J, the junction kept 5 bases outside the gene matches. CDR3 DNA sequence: TGTGCCAGCAGCTTAGTCCACACAGGGGATGAAAAACTGTTTTTT. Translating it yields CASSLVHTGDEKLFF.

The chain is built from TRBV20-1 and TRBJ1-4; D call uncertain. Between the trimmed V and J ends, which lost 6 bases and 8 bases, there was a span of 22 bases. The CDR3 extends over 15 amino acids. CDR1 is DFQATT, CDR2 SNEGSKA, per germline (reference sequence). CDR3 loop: CSASRSGLRGEKLFF. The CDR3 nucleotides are TGCAGTGCCAGCCGTAGCGGCTTACGGGGAGAAAAACTGTTTTTT.

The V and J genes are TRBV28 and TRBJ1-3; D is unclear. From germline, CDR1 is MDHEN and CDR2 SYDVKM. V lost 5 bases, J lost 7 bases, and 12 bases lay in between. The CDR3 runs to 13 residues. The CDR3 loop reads CASSGTGPNTIYF. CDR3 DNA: TGTGCCAGCAGTGGTACCGGTCCGAACACCATATATTTT.

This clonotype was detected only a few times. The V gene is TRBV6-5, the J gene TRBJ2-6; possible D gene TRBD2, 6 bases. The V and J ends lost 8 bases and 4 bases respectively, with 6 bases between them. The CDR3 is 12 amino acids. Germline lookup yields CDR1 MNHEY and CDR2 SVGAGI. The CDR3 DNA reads TGTGCCAGCGGGAGGGGGGCCAACGTCCTGACTTTC. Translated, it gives CASGRGANVLTF.

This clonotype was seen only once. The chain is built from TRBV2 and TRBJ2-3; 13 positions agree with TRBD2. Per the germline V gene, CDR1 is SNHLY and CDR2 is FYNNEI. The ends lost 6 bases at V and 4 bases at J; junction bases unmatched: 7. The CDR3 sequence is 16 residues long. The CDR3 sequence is CASSGLAGEAADTQYF. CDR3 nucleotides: TGTGCCAGCAGCGGACTAGCGGGAGAGGCCGCAGATACGCAGTATTTT.

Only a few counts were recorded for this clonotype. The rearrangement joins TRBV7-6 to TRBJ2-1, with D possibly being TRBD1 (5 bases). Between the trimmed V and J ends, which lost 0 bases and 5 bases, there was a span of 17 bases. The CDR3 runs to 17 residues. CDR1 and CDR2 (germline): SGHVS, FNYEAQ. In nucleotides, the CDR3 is TGTGCCAGCAGCTTAGCTTTGTTCAGGGTAAGGGACAATGAGCAGTTCTTC. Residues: CASSLALFRVRDNEQFF.

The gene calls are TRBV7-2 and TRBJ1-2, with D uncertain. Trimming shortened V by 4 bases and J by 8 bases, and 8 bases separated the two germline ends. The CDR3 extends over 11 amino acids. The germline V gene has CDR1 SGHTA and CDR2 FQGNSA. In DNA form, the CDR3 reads TGTGCCAGCAGCTCGCCGTTGGGCTACACCTTC. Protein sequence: CASSSPLGYTF.